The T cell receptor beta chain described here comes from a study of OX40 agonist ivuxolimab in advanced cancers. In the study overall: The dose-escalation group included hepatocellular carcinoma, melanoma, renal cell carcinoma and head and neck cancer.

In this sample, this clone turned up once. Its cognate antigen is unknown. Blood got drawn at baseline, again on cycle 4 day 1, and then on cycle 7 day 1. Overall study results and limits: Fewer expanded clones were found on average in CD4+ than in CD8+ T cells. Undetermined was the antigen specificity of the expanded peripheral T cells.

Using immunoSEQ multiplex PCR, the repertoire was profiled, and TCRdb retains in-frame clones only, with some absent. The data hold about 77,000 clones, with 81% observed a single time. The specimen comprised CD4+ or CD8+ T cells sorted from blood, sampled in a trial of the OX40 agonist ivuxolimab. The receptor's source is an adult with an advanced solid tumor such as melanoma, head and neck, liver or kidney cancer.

CDR3 sequence reads: CASSLRGANEQFF. As DNA, the CDR3 is TGTGCCAGCAGCTTGAGGGGCGCGAATGAGCAGTTCTTC. The gene calls are TRBV7-2 and TRBJ2-1, with D perhaps being TRBD1 or TRBD2 (5 bases each). Trimming cost V 3 bases and J 7 bases, with 10 bases left between them. Germline V gives CDR1 SGHTA, CDR2 FQGNSA. The CDR3 runs to 13 residues. Drawing the rest from reference TRBV7-2 and TRBJ2-1, the complete variable domain is GAGVSQSPSNKVTEKGKDVELRCDPISGHTALYWYRQSLGQGLEFLIYFQGNSAPDKSGLPSDRFSAERTGGSVSTLTIQRTQQEDSAVYLCASSLRGANEQFFGPGTRLTVL.